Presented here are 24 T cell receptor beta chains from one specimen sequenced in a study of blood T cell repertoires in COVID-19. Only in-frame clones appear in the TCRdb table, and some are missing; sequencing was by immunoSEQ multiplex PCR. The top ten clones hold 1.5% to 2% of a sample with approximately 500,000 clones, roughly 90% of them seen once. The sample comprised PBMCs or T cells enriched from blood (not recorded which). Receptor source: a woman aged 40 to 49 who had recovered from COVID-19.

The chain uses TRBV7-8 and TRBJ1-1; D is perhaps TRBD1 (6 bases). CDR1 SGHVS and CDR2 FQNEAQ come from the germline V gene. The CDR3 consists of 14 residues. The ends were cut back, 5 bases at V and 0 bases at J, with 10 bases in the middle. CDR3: CASSIQGMNTEAFF. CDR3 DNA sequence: TGTGCCAGCAGCATTCAGGGGATGAACACTGAAGCTTTCTTT.

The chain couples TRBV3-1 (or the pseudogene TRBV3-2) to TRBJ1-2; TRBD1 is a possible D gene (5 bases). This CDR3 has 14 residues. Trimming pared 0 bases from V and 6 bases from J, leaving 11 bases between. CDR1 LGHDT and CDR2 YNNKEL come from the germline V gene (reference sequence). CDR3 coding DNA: TGTGCCAGCAGCCAAGAGGTCAGGGCAAATGGCTACACCTTC. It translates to CASSQEVRANGYTF.

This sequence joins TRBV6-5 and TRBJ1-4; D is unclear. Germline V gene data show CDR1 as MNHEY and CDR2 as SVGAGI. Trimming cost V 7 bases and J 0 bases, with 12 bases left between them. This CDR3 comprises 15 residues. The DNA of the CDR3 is TGTGCCAGCAAGGAGGTCGATGCAACTAATGAAAAACTGTTTTTT. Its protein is CASKEVDATNEKLFF.

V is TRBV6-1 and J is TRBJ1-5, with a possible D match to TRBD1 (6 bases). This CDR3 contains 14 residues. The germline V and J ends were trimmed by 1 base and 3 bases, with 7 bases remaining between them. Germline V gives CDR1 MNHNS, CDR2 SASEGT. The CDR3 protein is CASSEGGLNQPQHF. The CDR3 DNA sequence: TGTGCCAGCAGTGAAGGGGGGCTCAATCAGCCCCAGCATTTT.

The DNA of the CDR3 is TGCGCCAGCAGCCAAGCCCGGGCAGGGCAAGAGACCCAGTACTTC. It codes for CASSQARAGQETQYF. This chain uses TRBV4-3 with TRBJ2-5; a weak D match, TRBD1 (5 bases). The CDR3 length is 15 residues. Germline V gives CDR1 LGHNA, CDR2 YSLEER. Trimming took 1 base from V and 2 from J, leaving 11 bases between them.

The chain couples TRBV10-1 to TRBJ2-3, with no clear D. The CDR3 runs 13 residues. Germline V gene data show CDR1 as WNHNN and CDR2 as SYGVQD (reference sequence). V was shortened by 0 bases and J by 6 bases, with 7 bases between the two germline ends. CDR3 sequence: CASSESPRDTQYF. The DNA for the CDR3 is TGCGCCAGCAGTGAGTCTCCCCGGGATACGCAGTATTTT.

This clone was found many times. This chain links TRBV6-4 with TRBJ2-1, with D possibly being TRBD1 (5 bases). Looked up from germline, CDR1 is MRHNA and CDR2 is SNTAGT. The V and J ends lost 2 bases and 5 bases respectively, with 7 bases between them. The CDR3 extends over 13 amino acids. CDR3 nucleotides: TGTGCCAGCAGTGACAGGGGCCACAATGAGCAGTTCTTC. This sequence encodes CASSDRGHNEQFF.

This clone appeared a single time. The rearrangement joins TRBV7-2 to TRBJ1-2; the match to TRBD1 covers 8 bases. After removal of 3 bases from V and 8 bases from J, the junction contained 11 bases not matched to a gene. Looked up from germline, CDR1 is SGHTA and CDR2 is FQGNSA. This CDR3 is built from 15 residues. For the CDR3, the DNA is TGTGCCAGCAGCTTCAACCTCAGGACAGGGATCGGCTACACCTTC. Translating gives CASSFNLRTGIGYTF.

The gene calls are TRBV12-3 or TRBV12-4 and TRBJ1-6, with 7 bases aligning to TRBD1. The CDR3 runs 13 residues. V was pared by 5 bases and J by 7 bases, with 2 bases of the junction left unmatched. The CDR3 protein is CASSQTGNSPLHF. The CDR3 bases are TGTGCCAGCAGTCAGACAGGGAATTCACCCCTCCACTTT.

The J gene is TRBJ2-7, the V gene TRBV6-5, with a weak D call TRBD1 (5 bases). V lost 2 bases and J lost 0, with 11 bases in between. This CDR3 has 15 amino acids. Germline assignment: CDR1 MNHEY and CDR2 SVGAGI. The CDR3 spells CASSYDSQGSYEQYF. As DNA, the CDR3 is TGTGCCAGCAGTTACGACTCCCAGGGCTCCTACGAGCAGTACTTC.

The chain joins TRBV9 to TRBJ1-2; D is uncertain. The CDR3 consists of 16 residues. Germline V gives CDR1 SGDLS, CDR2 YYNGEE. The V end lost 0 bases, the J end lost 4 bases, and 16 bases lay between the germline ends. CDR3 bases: TGTGCCAGCAGCGTAGAGCAGGTGTCCACTTCCTATGGCTACACCTTC. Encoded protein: CASSVEQVSTSYGYTF.

CDR3 residues: CASSVTGMRDGYTF. As DNA, the CDR3 is TGTGCCAGCAGCGTAACCGGGATGCGGGATGGCTACACCTTC. This chain links TRBV9 with TRBJ1-2; no reliable D call. The length of the CDR3 is 14 residues. Per germline, CDR1 SGDLS and CDR2 YYNGEE. Trimming left V 1 base short and J 6 bases short, with 13 bases between.

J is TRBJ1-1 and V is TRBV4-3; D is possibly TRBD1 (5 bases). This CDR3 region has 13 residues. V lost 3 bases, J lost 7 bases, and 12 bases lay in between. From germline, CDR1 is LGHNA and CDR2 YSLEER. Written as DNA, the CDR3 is TGCGCCAGCAGCCAGACCCGGGGGGATGAAGCTTTCTTT. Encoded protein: CASSQTRGDEAFF.

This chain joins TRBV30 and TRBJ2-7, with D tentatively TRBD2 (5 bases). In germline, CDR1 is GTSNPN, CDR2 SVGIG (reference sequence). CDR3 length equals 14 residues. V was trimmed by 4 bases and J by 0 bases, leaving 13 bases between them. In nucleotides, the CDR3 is TGTGCCTGGACAATAGCGAATCCCTCCTACGAGCAGTACTTC. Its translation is CAWTIANPSYEQYF.

DNA for the CDR3: TGCGCCAGCAGCCAAGATGGGTCGGGACAGTACTATGGCTACACCTTC. This gives the protein CASSQDGSGQYYGYTF. This chain links TRBV4-3 with TRBJ1-2, with 7 bases fitting TRBD1. The CDR3 is 16 amino acids. Germline CDR1 is LGHNA and CDR2 is YSLEER. The J segment lost 3 bases and the V segment lost 0 bases, leaving 7 bases of the junction unmatched.

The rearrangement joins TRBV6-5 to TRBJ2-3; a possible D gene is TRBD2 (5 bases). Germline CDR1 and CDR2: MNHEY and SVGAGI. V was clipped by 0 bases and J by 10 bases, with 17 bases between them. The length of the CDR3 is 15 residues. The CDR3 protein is CASSYSRTTGVSQYF. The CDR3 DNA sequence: TGTGCCAGCAGTTACTCGAGAACGACCGGGGTTTCGCAGTATTTT.

This CDR3 reads CASSLGRDRGVVGNQPQHF. In DNA, the CDR3 is TGTGCCAGCAGCTTAGGTCGGGACAGGGGGGTTGTTGGCAATCAGCCCCAGCATTTT. The chain uses TRBV11-2 and TRBJ1-5; 11 bases map to TRBD1. Germline assignment: CDR1 SGHAT and CDR2 FQNNGV. The CDR3 totals 19 residues. With 1 base clipped from V and 2 bases from J, the junction kept 10 bases outside the gene matches.

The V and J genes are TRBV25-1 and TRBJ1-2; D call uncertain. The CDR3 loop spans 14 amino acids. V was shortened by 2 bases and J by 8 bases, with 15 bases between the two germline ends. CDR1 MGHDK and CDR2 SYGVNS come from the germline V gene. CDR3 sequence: CASSENLRDKGYTF. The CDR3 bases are TGTGCCAGCAGTGAAAACTTAAGAGACAAGGGCTACACCTTC.

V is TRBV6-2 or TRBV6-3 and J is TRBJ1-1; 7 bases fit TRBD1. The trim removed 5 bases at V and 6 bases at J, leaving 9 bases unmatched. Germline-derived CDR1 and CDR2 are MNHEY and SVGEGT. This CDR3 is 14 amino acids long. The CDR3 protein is CASSLTTGASEAFF. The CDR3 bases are TGTGCCAGCAGTCTAACAACAGGGGCGTCTGAAGCTTTCTTT.

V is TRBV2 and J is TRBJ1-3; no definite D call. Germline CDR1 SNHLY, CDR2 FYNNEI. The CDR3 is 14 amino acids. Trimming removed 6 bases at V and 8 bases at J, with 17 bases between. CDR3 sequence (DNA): TGTGCCAGCAGGTCCTACGGGTCTCGGGACACCATATATTTT. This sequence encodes CASRSYGSRDTIYF. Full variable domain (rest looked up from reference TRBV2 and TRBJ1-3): EPEVTQTPSHQVTQMGQEVILRCVPISNHLYFYWYRQILGQKVEFLVSFYNNEISEKSEIFDDQFSVERPDGSNFTLKIRSTKLEDSAMYFCASRSYGSRDTIYFGEGSWLTVV.

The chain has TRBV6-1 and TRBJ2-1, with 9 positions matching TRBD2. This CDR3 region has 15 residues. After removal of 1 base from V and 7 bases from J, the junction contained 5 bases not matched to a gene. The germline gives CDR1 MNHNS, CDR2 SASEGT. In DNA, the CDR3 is TGTGCCAGCAGTGAAGTTAGCGGGAGTGGTAATGAGCAGTTCTTC. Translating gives CASSEVSGSGNEQFF.

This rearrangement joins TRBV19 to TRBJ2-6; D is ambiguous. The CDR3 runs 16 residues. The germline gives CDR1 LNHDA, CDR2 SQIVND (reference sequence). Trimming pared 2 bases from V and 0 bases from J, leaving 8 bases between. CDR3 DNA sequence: TGTGCCAGTAGTATATCGAGGAACTCTGGGGCCAACGTCCTGACTTTC. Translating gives CASSISRNSGANVLTF.

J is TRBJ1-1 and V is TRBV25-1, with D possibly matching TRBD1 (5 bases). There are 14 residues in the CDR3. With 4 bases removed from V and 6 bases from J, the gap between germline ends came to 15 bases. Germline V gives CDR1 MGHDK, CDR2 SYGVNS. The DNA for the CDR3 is TGTGCCAGCAGTGGTCGGGAGGGGAGGGCTGAAGCTTTCTTT. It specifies CASSGREGRAEAFF.

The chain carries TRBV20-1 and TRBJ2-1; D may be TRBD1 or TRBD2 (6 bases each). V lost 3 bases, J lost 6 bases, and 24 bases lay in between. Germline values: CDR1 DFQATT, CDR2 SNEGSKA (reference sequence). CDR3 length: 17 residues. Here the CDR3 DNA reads TGCAGTGCTAGTGGGGGCGGGGCGGGACGCTACTTCAATGAGCAGTTCTTC. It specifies CSASGGGAGRYFNEQFF.